Listed here are 8 T cell receptor beta chains from one sample, sequenced in a study of OX40 agonist ivuxolimab in advanced cancers. Assay used: immunoSEQ multiplex PCR; TCRdb lists only in-frame clones, some missing. The sample lists roughly 90,000 clones, more than 80% seen once, with roughly 8.9% in the top ten. Sequenced material: CD4+ or CD8+ T cells sorted from blood, taken in a trial of the OX40 agonist ivuxolimab. These receptors all stem from an adult with an advanced solid tumor such as melanoma, head and neck, liver or kidney cancer.

V and J are TRBV4-1 and TRBJ2-1, with TRBD2 identical over 9 bases. With 9 bases clipped from V and 6 bases from J, the junction kept 9 bases outside the gene matches. This CDR3 is 14 amino acids long. Germline V lookup: CDR1 MGHRA, CDR2 YSYEKL. CDR3 sequence: CASMTSGQGNEQFF. The CDR3, as DNA: TGCGCCAGTATGACTAGCGGCCAAGGCAATGAGCAGTTCTTC.

V gene TRBV7-9 combines with J gene TRBJ1-1, with 7 nucleotides matching TRBD1. The V gene end was trimmed by 5 bases and the J gene end by 0 bases; junction bases not matched to a gene: 15. The germline gives CDR1 SEHNR, CDR2 FQNEAQ (reference sequence). The CDR3 sequence is 18 residues long. The CDR3 spells CASSPRLAGGGMNTEAFF. DNA of the CDR3: TGTGCCAGCAGCCCTAGGCTGGCAGGGGGGGGCATGAACACTGAAGCTTTCTTT.

This clone was recorded once. This rearrangement joins TRBV18 to TRBJ2-2; D is undetermined. Per germline, CDR1 KGHSH and CDR2 LQKENI. V lost 5 bases and J 0 bases, leaving 16 bases between the germline ends. The CDR3 extends over 17 amino acids. CDR3 region: CASSEGTEFANTGELFF. The CDR3 DNA is TGTGCCAGCTCAGAAGGTACGGAGTTCGCGAACACCGGGGAGCTGTTTTTT.

The chain uses TRBV7-2 and TRBJ2-5, with 8 nucleotides matching TRBD1. The CDR3 loop spans 15 amino acids. The V and J ends lost 8 bases and 2 bases, in that order; junction bases with no gene match: 10. CDR1 SGHTA and CDR2 FQGNSA come from the germline V gene. This chain's CDR3 is CASGTRTGRQETQYF. DNA for the CDR3: TGTGCCAGCGGAACTCGGACAGGGAGACAAGAGACCCAGTACTTC.

V is TRBV25-1 and J is TRBJ1-1, with TRBD1 matching 9 bases. V was clipped by 6 bases and J by 4 bases; unmatched bases: 6. The V gene's germline CDR1 is MGHDK and CDR2 SYGVNS. The length of the CDR3 is 14 residues. The CDR3 DNA reads TGTGCCAGCAGCTGGGACAGGGAGGTCACTGAAGCTTTCTTT. It yields the protein CASSWDREVTEAFF.

The J gene is TRBJ2-1, the V gene TRBV21-1; no check of the table's D call, TRBD1, against the DNA was made. TRBV21-1 is recorded as a pseudogene. The CDR3 length is 15 residues. The CDR3, as DNA: TGTGCCAGCAGCGGACAACGGAGCTCCTACAATGAGCAGTTCTTC. Translating gives CASSGQRSSYNEQFF.

This chain joins TRBV11-2 and TRBJ2-5; D assignment may be TRBD1 or TRBD2 (5 bases each). This CDR3 region has 13 residues. V lost 4 bases, J lost 4 bases, and 10 bases lay in between. The germline CDR1 and CDR2 sequences are SGHAT and FQNNGV. The CDR3 region is CASSWDLLETQYF. Here the CDR3 DNA reads TGTGCCAGCAGCTGGGACCTACTAGAGACCCAGTACTTC.

V and J are TRBV4-1 and TRBJ2-1; D is perhaps TRBD2 (7 bases). The CDR3 sequence is 16 residues long. Germline lookup yields CDR1 MGHRA and CDR2 YSYEKL. Trimming left V 6 bases short and J 1 base short, with 16 bases between. The CDR3: CASRIEGGISYNEQFF. Written as DNA, the CDR3 is TGCGCCAGCAGAATAGAGGGGGGGATTTCCTACAATGAGCAGTTCTTC.